This is a list of T cell receptor beta chains from one sample in a study of identical twins. In TCRdb, the 5' RACE reads were re-called with MiXCR into one record per CDR3 protein. Found here are roughly 250,000 distinct CDR3 sequences, approximately 8% of them singletons; the top ten hold less than 6.5%. These records were also assigned to another study, of yellow fever vaccine responses in identical twins.

The sample was CD8+ T cells sorted from blood. These receptors originate from a woman aged 18-30 years in good health. The CDR3 runs from the conserved cysteine through the conserved F or W. Fields, in order: D gene, clone size, V gene, J gene, CDR3 protein, CDR3 DNA. The D gene is left open where the match is weak. Some rows mark clone size as missing; the rest say once, few, many or name a class of expanded clone.

D gene: .; clone size: many; V gene: TRBV2; J gene: TRBJ2-1; CDR3 protein: CATTKEGSYNEQFF; CDR3 DNA: TGTGCCACCACTAAAGAGGGTTCCTACAATGAGCAGTTCTTC
D gene: .; clone size: many; V gene: TRBV4-1; J gene: TRBJ2-1; CDR3 protein: CASSQMGANSYNEQFF; CDR3 DNA: TGCGCCAGCAGCCAAATGGGCGCTAACTCCTACAATGAGCAGTTCTTC
D gene: TRBD1; clone size: .; V gene: TRBV4-2; J gene: TRBJ1-1; CDR3 protein: CASSKGTGVVGTEAFF; CDR3 DNA: TGTGCCAGCAGCAAGGGGACAGGGGTGGTGGGGACTGAAGCTTTCTTT
D gene: .; clone size: many; V gene: TRBV12-3/TRBV12-4; J gene: TRBJ2-2; CDR3 protein: CASSSHRDTGELFF; CDR3 DNA: TGTGCCAGCAGTTCCCACAGGGATACCGGGGAGCTGTTTTTT
D gene: .; clone size: many; V gene: TRBV15; J gene: TRBJ2-2; CDR3 protein: CATSSANTGELFF; CDR3 DNA: TGTGCCACCAGCAGTGCTAACACCGGGGAGCTGTTTTTT
D gene: .; clone size: few; V gene: TRBV3-1; J gene: TRBJ1-1; CDR3 protein: CASSQGGRDTEAFF; CDR3 DNA: TGTGCCAGCAGCCAGGGGGGGCGCGACACTGAAGCTTTCTTT
D gene: TRBD1; clone size: many; V gene: TRBV28; J gene: TRBJ2-3; CDR3 protein: CASRPERGQGPDTQYF; CDR3 DNA: TGTGCCAGCAGGCCTGAGCGCGGACAGGGCCCAGATACGCAGTATTTT
D gene: .; clone size: many; V gene: TRBV12-5; J gene: TRBJ2-7; CDR3 protein: CASTRGYEQYF; CDR3 DNA: TGTGCTAGTACCAGGGGCTACGAGCAGTACTTC
D gene: .; clone size: many; V gene: TRBV29-1; J gene: TRBJ1-2; CDR3 protein: CSVEPGHNYGYTF; CDR3 DNA: TGCAGCGTCGAGCCGGGGCACAACTATGGCTACACCTTC
D gene: .; clone size: few; V gene: TRBV28; J gene: TRBJ2-3; CDR3 protein: CASYDGSGDTQYF; CDR3 DNA: TGTGCCAGCTACGACGGATCTGGGGATACGCAGTATTTT
D gene: .; clone size: many; V gene: TRBV12-3/TRBV12-4; J gene: TRBJ2-3; CDR3 protein: CASTSVASSPDTQYF; CDR3 DNA: TGTGCCAGCACCAGCGTCGCTAGTTCCCCAGATACGCAGTATTTT
D gene: .; clone size: .; V gene: TRBV2; J gene: TRBJ2-7; CDR3 protein: CASSDISGDEQYF; CDR3 DNA: TGTGCCAGCAGTGATATTTCAGGGGACGAGCAGTACTTC
D gene: .; clone size: .; V gene: TRBV19; J gene: TRBJ1-2; CDR3 protein: CASSVRRDYGYTF; CDR3 DNA: TGTGCCAGTAGTGTTCGACGGGACTATGGCTACACCTTC
D gene: TRBD2; clone size: many; V gene: TRBV12-3/TRBV12-4; J gene: TRBJ2-2; CDR3 protein: CASSYPHGRDTGELFF; CDR3 DNA: TGTGCCAGCAGTTACCCTCACGGGAGGGACACCGGGGAGCTGTTTTTT
D gene: .; clone size: .; V gene: TRBV10-2; J gene: TRBJ2-6; CDR3 protein: CASTPQGTYSGANVLTF; CDR3 DNA: TGCGCCAGCACCCCCCAGGGGACCTACTCTGGGGCCAACGTCCTGACTTTC
D gene: .; clone size: many; V gene: TRBV12-3/TRBV12-4; J gene: TRBJ2-7; CDR3 protein: CASSLGLHSYEQYF; CDR3 DNA: TGTGCCAGCAGTTTAGGGCTTCACTCCTACGAGCAGTACTTC
D gene: .; clone size: many; V gene: TRBV2; J gene: TRBJ2-7; CDR3 protein: CASSGGDYEQYF; CDR3 DNA: TGTGCCAGCAGTGGCGGGGACTACGAGCAGTACTTC
D gene: TRBD1; clone size: many; V gene: TRBV28; J gene: TRBJ2-5; CDR3 protein: CASNSGQGARETQYF; CDR3 DNA: TGTGCCAGCAATTCGGGACAGGGGGCGAGAGAGACCCAGTACTTC
D gene: .; clone size: .; V gene: TRBV7-9; J gene: TRBJ2-2; CDR3 protein: CATSLGSYDTGELFF; CDR3 DNA: TGTGCCACCAGCTTAGGTTCCTATGACACCGGGGAGCTGTTTTTT
D gene: TRBD1; clone size: many; V gene: TRBV20-1; J gene: TRBJ2-3; CDR3 protein: CSARDRDRGPSTDTQYF; CDR3 DNA: TGCAGTGCTAGAGACAGGGACAGGGGCCCTAGCACAGATACGCAGTATTTT
D gene: TRBD1; clone size: .; V gene: TRBV24-1; J gene: TRBJ2-5; CDR3 protein: CATSDLTGVSETQYF; CDR3 DNA: TGTGCCACCAGTGATTTGACAGGGGTTTCAGAGACCCAGTACTTC
D gene: .; clone size: few; V gene: TRBV4-1; J gene: TRBJ2-1; CDR3 protein: CASNQRLGEEQFF; CDR3 DNA: TGCGCCAGCAACCAACGACTAGGAGAAGAGCAGTTCTTC
D gene: TRBD2; clone size: few; V gene: TRBV11-2; J gene: TRBJ2-1; CDR3 protein: CASSWVSGDTYNEQFF; CDR3 DNA: TGTGCCAGCAGCTGGGTTAGCGGGGATACCTACAATGAGCAGTTCTTC
D gene: TRBD1; clone size: few; V gene: TRBV4-1; J gene: TRBJ1-2; CDR3 protein: CASSQDRWGDSLYGYTF; CDR3 DNA: TGCGCCAGCAGCCAAGATCGGTGGGGGGACAGTCTCTATGGCTACACCTTC
D gene: .; clone size: few; V gene: TRBV4-1; J gene: TRBJ2-2; CDR3 protein: CASSLPKGGNTGELFF; CDR3 DNA: TGCGCCAGCAGCCTCCCAAAGGGTGGGAACACCGGGGAGCTGTTTTTT
D gene: .; clone size: many; V gene: TRBV5-5; J gene: TRBJ1-2; CDR3 protein: CASSFYGGNYGYTF; CDR3 DNA: TGTGCCAGCAGCTTTTACGGGGGTAACTATGGCTACACCTTC
D gene: .; clone size: few; V gene: TRBV2; J gene: TRBJ2-1; CDR3 protein: CASRGGIGQGTYNEQFF; CDR3 DNA: TGTGCCAGCAGAGGAGGAATAGGGCAGGGAACCTACAATGAGCAGTTCTTC
D gene: TRBD2; clone size: many; V gene: TRBV12-3/TRBV12-4; J gene: TRBJ2-3; CDR3 protein: CASSKTSGGTDTQYF; CDR3 DNA: TGTGCCAGCAGTAAGACTAGCGGAGGCACAGATACGCAGTATTTT
D gene: .; clone size: .; V gene: TRBV27; J gene: TRBJ2-7; CDR3 protein: CASSFASGVREQYF; CDR3 DNA: TGTGCCAGCAGTTTCGCCTCGGGGGTTAGAGAGCAGTACTTC
D gene: .; clone size: few; V gene: TRBV12-3/TRBV12-4; J gene: TRBJ2-5; CDR3 protein: CASSHAPETQYF; CDR3 DNA: TGTGCCAGCAGTCACGCCCCAGAGACCCAGTACTTC
D gene: TRBD2; clone size: medium-sized; V gene: TRBV13; J gene: TRBJ2-3; CDR3 protein: CASSLRDPSGSTDTQYF; CDR3 DNA: TGTGCCAGCAGCTTAAGGGACCCTAGCGGGAGCACAGATACGCAGTATTTT
D gene: TRBD1; clone size: .; V gene: TRBV25-1; J gene: TRBJ2-3; CDR3 protein: CASSAWDRDPDTQYF; CDR3 DNA: TGTGCCAGCAGTGCTTGGGACAGGGATCCAGATACGCAGTATTTT
D gene: .; clone size: many; V gene: TRBV7-2; J gene: TRBJ2-5; CDR3 protein: CASSESGGFIKETQYF; CDR3 DNA: TGTGCCAGCAGCGAGTCGGGCGGTTTTATCAAAGAGACCCAGTACTTC
D gene: TRBD1; clone size: many; V gene: TRBV29-1; J gene: TRBJ2-1; CDR3 protein: CSVEFGQGWSYNEQFF; CDR3 DNA: TGCAGCGTTGAATTCGGACAGGGATGGTCCTACAATGAGCAGTTCTTC
D gene: .; clone size: few; V gene: TRBV28; J gene: TRBJ1-1; CDR3 protein: CASSLSQGVTEAFF; CDR3 DNA: TGTGCCAGCAGTTTATCCCAGGGTGTCACTGAAGCTTTCTTT
D gene: TRBD2; clone size: .; V gene: TRBV29-1; J gene: TRBJ2-3; CDR3 protein: CSADSGISTDTQYF; CDR3 DNA: TGCAGCGCCGATAGCGGGATCAGCACAGATACGCAGTATTTT
D gene: .; clone size: many; V gene: TRBV6-1; J gene: TRBJ2-5; CDR3 protein: CASSTGETYQETQYF; CDR3 DNA: TGTGCCAGCAGTACCGGGGAGACCTACCAAGAGACCCAGTACTTC
D gene: TRBD2; clone size: few; V gene: TRBV28; J gene: TRBJ2-5; CDR3 protein: CASSLFSGAAQETQYF; CDR3 DNA: TGTGCCAGCAGTTTGTTTAGCGGGGCAGCACAAGAGACCCAGTACTTC
D gene: TRBD2; clone size: many; V gene: TRBV12-3/TRBV12-4; J gene: TRBJ2-1; CDR3 protein: CASSLEGLAGYNEQFF; CDR3 DNA: TGTGCCAGCAGTTTGGAGGGACTAGCGGGGTACAATGAGCAGTTCTTC
D gene: .; clone size: many; V gene: TRBV7-9; J gene: TRBJ2-6; CDR3 protein: CASSLPGANVLTF; CDR3 DNA: TGTGCCAGCAGCTTGCCAGGGGCCAACGTCCTGACTTTC
D gene: TRBD2; clone size: .; V gene: TRBV7-3; J gene: TRBJ2-1; CDR3 protein: CASRLAGENEQFF; CDR3 DNA: TGTGCCAGCAGGTTAGCGGGAGAGAATGAGCAGTTCTTC
D gene: TRBD2; clone size: few; V gene: TRBV5-5; J gene: TRBJ2-7; CDR3 protein: CASSLGGRAWYSYEQYF; CDR3 DNA: TGTGCCAGCAGCTTGGGCGGGAGGGCTTGGTATTCCTACGAGCAGTACTTC
D gene: TRBD1; clone size: many; V gene: TRBV5-1; J gene: TRBJ1-6; CDR3 protein: CASSAPETGGAGSPLHF; CDR3 DNA: TGCGCCAGCAGCGCCCCGGAGACAGGGGGCGCCGGTTCACCCCTCCACTTT
D gene: .; clone size: many; V gene: TRBV20-1; J gene: TRBJ2-1; CDR3 protein: CSARDLQGNNEQFF; CDR3 DNA: TGCAGTGCTAGAGATCTCCAGGGGAACAATGAGCAGTTCTTC
D gene: TRBD1; clone size: .; V gene: TRBV12-3/TRBV12-4; J gene: TRBJ2-1; CDR3 protein: CASSLLLGQGFYNEQFF; CDR3 DNA: TGTGCCAGCAGTTTATTGTTGGGACAGGGGTTTTACAATGAGCAGTTCTTC
D gene: .; clone size: few; V gene: TRBV12-5; J gene: TRBJ2-5; CDR3 protein: CASGPSAGPRTSGETQYF; CDR3 DNA: TGTGCTAGTGGCCCCTCCGCGGGACCAAGGACATCGGGAGAGACCCAGTACTTC
D gene: TRBD2; clone size: many; V gene: TRBV28; J gene: TRBJ2-1; CDR3 protein: CASSLLADYNEQFF; CDR3 DNA: TGTGCCAGCAGCCTACTAGCGGACTACAATGAGCAGTTCTTC
D gene: .; clone size: many; V gene: TRBV28; J gene: TRBJ2-1; CDR3 protein: CASTVGRTSNEQFF; CDR3 DNA: TGTGCCAGCACGGTCGGACGGACAAGCAATGAGCAGTTCTTC
D gene: TRBD2; clone size: many; V gene: TRBV9; J gene: TRBJ2-1; CDR3 protein: CASSNPRGGTSGSSYNEQFF; CDR3 DNA: TGTGCCAGCAGCAACCCGAGGGGGGGGACTAGCGGGAGTTCCTACAATGAGCAGTTCTTC
D gene: TRBD1; clone size: .; V gene: TRBV11-3; J gene: TRBJ2-5; CDR3 protein: CASSVGTADKTQYF; CDR3 DNA: TGTGCCAGCAGCGTCGGGACAGCCGATAAGACCCAGTACTTC
D gene: .; clone size: many; V gene: TRBV6-1; J gene: TRBJ1-2; CDR3 protein: CASSELWPVRLERGYTF; CDR3 DNA: TGTGCCAGCAGTGAACTATGGCCAGTTCGACTTGAGCGTGGCTACACCTTC
D gene: .; clone size: few; V gene: TRBV9; J gene: TRBJ2-3; CDR3 protein: CASSPEVAVGTDTQYF; CDR3 DNA: TGTGCCAGCAGCCCCGAGGTTGCGGTTGGAACAGATACGCAGTATTTT
D gene: TRBD1; clone size: .; V gene: TRBV13; J gene: TRBJ1-2; CDR3 protein: CASSYTGGDYGYTF; CDR3 DNA: TGTGCCAGCAGCTACACAGGGGGCGACTATGGCTACACCTTC
D gene: .; clone size: many; V gene: TRBV12-3/TRBV12-4; J gene: TRBJ2-1; CDR3 protein: CASNPTGWDEQFF; CDR3 DNA: TGTGCCAGCAACCCCACAGGGTGGGATGAGCAGTTCTTC
D gene: TRBD2; clone size: many; V gene: TRBV25-1; J gene: TRBJ2-3; CDR3 protein: CASSTSGAWGDTQYF; CDR3 DNA: TGTGCCAGCAGTACGAGCGGGGCCTGGGGAGATACGCAGTATTTT
D gene: .; clone size: few; V gene: TRBV9; J gene: TRBJ1-1; CDR3 protein: CASSPAGLTEAFF; CDR3 DNA: TGTGCCAGCAGCCCAGCAGGTCTCACTGAAGCTTTCTTT
D gene: .; clone size: few; V gene: TRBV7-6; J gene: TRBJ2-2; CDR3 protein: CASSEISLADTGELFF; CDR3 DNA: TGTGCCAGCAGCGAAATTAGCTTAGCAGATACCGGGGAGCTGTTTTTT
D gene: .; clone size: many; V gene: TRBV28; J gene: TRBJ2-1; CDR3 protein: CASSFGLAYNEQFF; CDR3 DNA: TGTGCCAGCAGTTTTGGGCTAGCCTACAATGAGCAGTTCTTC
D gene: .; clone size: many; V gene: TRBV6-1; J gene: TRBJ2-2; CDR3 protein: CASRTGHTGELFF; CDR3 DNA: TGTGCCAGCAGGACAGGACACACCGGGGAGCTGTTTTTT